This TCR beta chain was identified in a study of response to subunit inactivated influenza vaccine (dated by TCRdb to between 2017 and 2018). A note on the overall study: To follow how T cells responded to a trivalent subunit inactivated influenza vaccine, the researchers relied on deep quantitative profiling of the T cell receptor repertoire.

V is reduced by 5 bases and J by 1 base, leaving a spacing of 9 bases between them. From a lookup of the germline V gene, CDR1 and CDR2 are ENHRY and SYGVKD. Counted from cysteine to phenylalanine, this CDR3 has 13 amino acids. Solely the CDR3 DNA is kept, with 39 bases framed from the first base. To note about this clonotype: Its antigen remains undetermined. Within one base of it there is no much larger clone, and no base qualities were kept.

The library relied on RT-PCR. These reads were obtained on an Illumina HiSeq 2500. TCRdb applied fastp at Q25 and MiXCR to the public reads, then kept only in-frame beta chains. Records with the same CDR3 protein are collapsed into one entry carrying the most frequent genes and DNA. The sample data list some 850,000 distinct CDR3 sequences, and approximately 17% of these were observed just once. The ten largest account for approximately 10% of the sample. The research as a whole found: According to the authors, only a limited number of new T cells may be recruited by each seasonal influenza vaccination.

Sequenced material: PBMCs from blood, taken about 5 days after vaccination. Recombination linked TRBV10-3 to TRBJ2-7, and perhaps TRBD2 as D gene, on 5 matching bases. The source is a man aged 45 to 65 who received an inactivated influenza vaccine. Donor details come from another sample of the same person, matched by shared clones. CDR3 protein: CAISLEGSYEQYF. The DNA sequence is given as TGTGCCATCAGTCTTGAGGGTTCCTACGAGCAGTACTTC.